This TCR beta chain comes out of a study of T cell changes during pregnancy in multiple sclerosis. Some clones are missing from TCRdb's copy, which holds only in-frame ones; the method was immunoSEQ multiplex PCR. This repertoire shows 30,000 or so clones, approximately 94% found once; its top ten account for 0.4% to 0.55%. CDR1 and CDR2 (germline): SGHAT, FQDESV (reference sequence). Deletions cut 4 bases from V and 4 bases from J, with 8 bases between. The CDR3 is 13 residues long. The sample consisted of CD4+ T cells from peripheral blood mononuclear cells, taken after pregnancy. V is TRBV11-1 and J is TRBJ1-5, with a tentative D call TRBD1 (6 bases). This sequence originates from a female donor with multiple sclerosis, enrolled in a pregnancy study. This CDR3 reads CASSYGQNQPQHF. CDR3 bases: TGTGCCAGCAGCTACGGACAGAATCAGCCCCAGCATTTT.